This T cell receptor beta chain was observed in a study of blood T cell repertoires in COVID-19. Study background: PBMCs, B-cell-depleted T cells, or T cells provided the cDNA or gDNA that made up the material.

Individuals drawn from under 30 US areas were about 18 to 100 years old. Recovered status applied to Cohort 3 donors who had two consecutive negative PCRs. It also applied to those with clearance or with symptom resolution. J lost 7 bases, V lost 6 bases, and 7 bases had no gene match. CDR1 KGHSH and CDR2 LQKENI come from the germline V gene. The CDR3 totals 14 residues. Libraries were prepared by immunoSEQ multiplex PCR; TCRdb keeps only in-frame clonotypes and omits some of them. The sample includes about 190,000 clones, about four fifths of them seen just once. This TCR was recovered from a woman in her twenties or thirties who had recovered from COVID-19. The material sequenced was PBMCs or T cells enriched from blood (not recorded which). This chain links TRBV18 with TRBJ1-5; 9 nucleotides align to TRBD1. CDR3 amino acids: CASSPDRGSQPQHF. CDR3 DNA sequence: TGTGCCAGCTCGCCAGACAGGGGGTCGCAGCCCCAGCATTTT.